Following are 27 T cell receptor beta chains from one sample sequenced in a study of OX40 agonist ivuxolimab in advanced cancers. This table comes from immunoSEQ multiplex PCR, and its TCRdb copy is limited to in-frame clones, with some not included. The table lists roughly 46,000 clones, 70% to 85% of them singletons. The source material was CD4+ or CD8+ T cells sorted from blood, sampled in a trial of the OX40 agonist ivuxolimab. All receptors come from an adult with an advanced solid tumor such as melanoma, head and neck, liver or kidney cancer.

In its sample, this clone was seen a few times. The CDR3 spells CASSRGQPDNEQFF. The CDR3 DNA is TGTGCCAGCAGTCGGGGACAGCCAGACAATGAGCAGTTCTTC. The chain carries TRBV27 and TRBJ2-1; TRBD1 matches 7 bases. The CDR3 is 14 amino acids. Germline V gives CDR1 MNHEY, CDR2 SMNVEV (reference sequence). Trimming took 5 bases from V and 5 from J; bases not matched to a gene: 6.

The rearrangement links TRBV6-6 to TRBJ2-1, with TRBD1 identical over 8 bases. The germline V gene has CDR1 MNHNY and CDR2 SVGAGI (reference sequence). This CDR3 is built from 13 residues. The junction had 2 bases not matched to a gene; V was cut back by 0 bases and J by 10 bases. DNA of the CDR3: TGTGCCAGCAGTTACTCGGACAGGGTCGAGCAGTTCTTC. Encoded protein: CASSYSDRVEQFF.

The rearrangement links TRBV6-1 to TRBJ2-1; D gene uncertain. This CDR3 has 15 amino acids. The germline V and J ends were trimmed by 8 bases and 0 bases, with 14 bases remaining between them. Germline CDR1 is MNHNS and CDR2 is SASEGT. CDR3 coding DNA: TGTGCCAGCCGCCCGAGGCTCGACTCCTACAATGAGCAGTTCTTC. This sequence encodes CASRPRLDSYNEQFF.

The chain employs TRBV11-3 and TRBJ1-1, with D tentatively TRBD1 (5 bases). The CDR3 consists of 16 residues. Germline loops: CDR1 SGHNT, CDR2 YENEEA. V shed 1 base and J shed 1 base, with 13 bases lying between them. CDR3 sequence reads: CASSLGGELGNTEAFF. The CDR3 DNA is TGTGCCAGCAGCTTAGGGGGCGAGCTCGGGAACACTGAAGCTTTCTTT.

The CDR3 reads CAWSGAVHSGNTIYF. In DNA, the CDR3 is TGTGCCTGGAGTGGGGCGGTTCACTCTGGAAACACCATATATTTT. The rearrangement uses TRBV30 and TRBJ1-3; D gene ambiguous. Germline CDR1 GTSNPN, CDR2 SVGIG (reference sequence). V lost 1 base and J 0 bases, leaving 10 bases between the germline ends. The length of the CDR3 is 15 residues.

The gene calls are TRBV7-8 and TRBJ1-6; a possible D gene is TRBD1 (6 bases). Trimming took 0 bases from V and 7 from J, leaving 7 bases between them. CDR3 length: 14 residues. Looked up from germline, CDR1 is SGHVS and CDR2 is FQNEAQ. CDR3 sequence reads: CASSLAQGNSPLHF. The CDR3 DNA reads TGTGCCAGCAGCTTAGCGCAGGGGAATTCACCCCTCCACTTT. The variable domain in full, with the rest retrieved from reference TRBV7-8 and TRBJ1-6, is GAGVSQSPRYKVAKRGQDVALRCDPISGHVSLFWYQQALGQGPEFLTYFQNEAQLDKSGLPSDRFFAERPEGSVSTLKIQRTQQEDSAVYLCASSLAQGNSPLHFGNGTRLTVT.

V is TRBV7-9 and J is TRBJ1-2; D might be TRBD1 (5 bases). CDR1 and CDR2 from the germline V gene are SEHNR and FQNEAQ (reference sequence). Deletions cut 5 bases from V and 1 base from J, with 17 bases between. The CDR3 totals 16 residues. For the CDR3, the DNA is TGTGCCAGCAGCGCCTCCAGGGACCTGATTAACTATGGCTACACCTTC. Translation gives CASSASRDLINYGYTF. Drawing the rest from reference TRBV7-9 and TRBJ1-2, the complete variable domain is DTGVSQNPRHKITKRGQNVTFRCDPISEHNRLYWYRQTLGQGPEFLTYFQNEAQLEKSRLLSDRFSAERPKGSFSTLEIQRTEQGDSAMYLCASSASRDLINYGYTFGSGTRLTVV.

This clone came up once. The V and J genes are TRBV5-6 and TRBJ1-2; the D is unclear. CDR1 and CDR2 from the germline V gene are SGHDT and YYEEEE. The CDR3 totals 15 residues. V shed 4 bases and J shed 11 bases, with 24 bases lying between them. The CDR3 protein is CASSVPGNRASGYTF. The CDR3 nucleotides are TGTGCCAGCAGCGTCCCGGGCAATAGGGCTTCTGGGTACACCTTC.

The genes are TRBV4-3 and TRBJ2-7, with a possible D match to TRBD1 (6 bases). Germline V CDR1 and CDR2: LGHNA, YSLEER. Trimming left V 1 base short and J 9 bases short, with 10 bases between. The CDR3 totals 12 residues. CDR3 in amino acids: CASSQAGVVQYF. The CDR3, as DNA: TGCGCCAGCAGCCAAGCAGGGGTGGTGCAGTACTTC.

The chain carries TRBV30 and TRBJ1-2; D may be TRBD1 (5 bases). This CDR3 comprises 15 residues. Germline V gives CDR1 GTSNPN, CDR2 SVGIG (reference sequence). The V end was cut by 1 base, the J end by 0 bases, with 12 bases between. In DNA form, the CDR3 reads TGTGCCTGGAGTGAGGCGGGGCTAGCTAACTATGGCTACACCTTC. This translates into CAWSEAGLANYGYTF.

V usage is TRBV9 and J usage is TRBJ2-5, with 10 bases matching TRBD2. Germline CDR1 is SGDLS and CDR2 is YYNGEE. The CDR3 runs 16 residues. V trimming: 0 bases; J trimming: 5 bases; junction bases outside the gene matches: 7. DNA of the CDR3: TGTGCCAGCAGCGTAGATGGTAGCGGGGGGTACGAGACCCAGTACTTC. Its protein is CASSVDGSGGYETQYF.

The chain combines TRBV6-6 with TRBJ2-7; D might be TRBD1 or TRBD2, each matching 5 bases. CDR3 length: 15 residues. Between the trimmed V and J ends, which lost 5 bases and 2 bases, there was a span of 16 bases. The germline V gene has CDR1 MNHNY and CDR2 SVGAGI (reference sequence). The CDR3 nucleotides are TGTGCCAGCAGTACGGGACCGATTCCCCCCTACGAGCAGTACTTC. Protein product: CASSTGPIPPYEQYF.

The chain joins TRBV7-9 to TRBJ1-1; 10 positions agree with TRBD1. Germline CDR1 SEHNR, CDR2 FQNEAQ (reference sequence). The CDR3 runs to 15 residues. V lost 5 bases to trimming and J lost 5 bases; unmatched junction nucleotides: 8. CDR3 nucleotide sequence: TGTGCCAGCAGCGCAGTCGACAGGGGGCGGACTGAAGCTTTCTTT. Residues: CASSAVDRGRTEAFF.

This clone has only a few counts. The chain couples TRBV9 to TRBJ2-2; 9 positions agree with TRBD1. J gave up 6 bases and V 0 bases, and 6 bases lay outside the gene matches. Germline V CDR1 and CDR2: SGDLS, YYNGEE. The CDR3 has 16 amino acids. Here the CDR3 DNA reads TGTGCCAGCAGCGTAGGTCCCGGGACAGGGCCCGGGGAGCTGTTTTTT. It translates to CASSVGPGTGPGELFF.

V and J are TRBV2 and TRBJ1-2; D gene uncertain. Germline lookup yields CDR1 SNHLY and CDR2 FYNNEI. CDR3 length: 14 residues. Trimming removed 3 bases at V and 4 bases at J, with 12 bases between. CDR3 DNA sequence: TGTGCCAGCAGTGACGAGATCCGGGGCTATGGCTACACCTTC. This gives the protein CASSDEIRGYGYTF.

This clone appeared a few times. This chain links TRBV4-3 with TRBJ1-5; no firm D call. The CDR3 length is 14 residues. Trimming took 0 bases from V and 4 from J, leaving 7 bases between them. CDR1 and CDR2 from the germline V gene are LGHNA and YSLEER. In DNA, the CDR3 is TGCGCCAGCAGCCAAGAAGCACAAAATCAGCCCCAGCATTTT. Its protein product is CASSQEAQNQPQHF.

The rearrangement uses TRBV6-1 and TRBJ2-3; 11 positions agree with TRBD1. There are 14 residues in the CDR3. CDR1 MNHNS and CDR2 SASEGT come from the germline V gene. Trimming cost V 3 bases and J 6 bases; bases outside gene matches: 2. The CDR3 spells CASSEGDRGDTQYF. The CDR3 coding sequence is TGTGCCAGCAGTGAGGGGGACAGGGGGGATACGCAGTATTTT.

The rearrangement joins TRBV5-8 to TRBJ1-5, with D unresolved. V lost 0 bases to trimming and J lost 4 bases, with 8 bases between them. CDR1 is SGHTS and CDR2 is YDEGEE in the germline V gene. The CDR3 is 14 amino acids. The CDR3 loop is CASSLDGSNQPQHF. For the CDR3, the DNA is TGTGCCAGCAGCTTGGACGGGAGTAATCAGCCCCAGCATTTT. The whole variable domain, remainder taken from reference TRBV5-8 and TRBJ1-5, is EAGVTQSPTHLIKTRGQQATLRCSPISGHTSVYWYQQALGLGLQFLLWYDEGEERNRGNFPPRFSGRQFPNYSSELNVNALELEDSALYLCASSLDGSNQPQHFGDGTRLSIL.

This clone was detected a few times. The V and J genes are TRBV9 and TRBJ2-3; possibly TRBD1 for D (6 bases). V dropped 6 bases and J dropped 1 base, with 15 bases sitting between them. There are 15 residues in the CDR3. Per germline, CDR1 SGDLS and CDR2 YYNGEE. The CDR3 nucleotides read TGTGCCAGCACCACACCAGGGGCCGGCACAGATACGCAGTATTTT. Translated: CASTTPGAGTDTQYF.

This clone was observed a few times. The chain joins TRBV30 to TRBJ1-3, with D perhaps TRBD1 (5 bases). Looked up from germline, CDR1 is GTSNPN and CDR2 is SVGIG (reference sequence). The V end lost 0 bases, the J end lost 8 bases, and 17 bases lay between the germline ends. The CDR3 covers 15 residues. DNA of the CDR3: TGTGCCTGGAGTGTCCAGGGAACCGTGTCAGACACCATATATTTT. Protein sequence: CAWSVQGTVSDTIYF.

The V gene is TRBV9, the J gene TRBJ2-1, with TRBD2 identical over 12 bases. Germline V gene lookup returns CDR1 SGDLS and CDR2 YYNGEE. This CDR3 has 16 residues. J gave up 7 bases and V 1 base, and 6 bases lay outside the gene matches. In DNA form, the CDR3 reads TGTGCCAGCAGCGTACAACTAGCGGGGGGTATGAATGAGCAGTTCTTC. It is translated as CASSVQLAGGMNEQFF. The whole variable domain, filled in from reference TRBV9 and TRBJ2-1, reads DSGVTQTPKHLITATGQRVTLRCSPRSGDLSVYWYQQSLDQGLQFLIQYYNGEERAKGNILERFSAQQFPDLHSELNLSSLELGDSALYFCASSVQLAGGMNEQFFGPGTRLTVL.

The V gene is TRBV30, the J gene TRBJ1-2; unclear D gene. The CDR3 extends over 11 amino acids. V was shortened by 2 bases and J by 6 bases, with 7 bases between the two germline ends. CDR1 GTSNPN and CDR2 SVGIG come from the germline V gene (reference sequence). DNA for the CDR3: TGTGCCTGGAGTTTTAGAGATGGCTACACCTTC. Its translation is CAWSFRDGYTF.

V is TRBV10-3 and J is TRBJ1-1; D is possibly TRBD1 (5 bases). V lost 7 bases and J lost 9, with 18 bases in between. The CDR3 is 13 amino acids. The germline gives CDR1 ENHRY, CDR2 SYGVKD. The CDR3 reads CAINRAKQDQAFF. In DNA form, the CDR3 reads TGTGCCATCAACCGCGCTAAACAGGATCAAGCTTTCTTT.

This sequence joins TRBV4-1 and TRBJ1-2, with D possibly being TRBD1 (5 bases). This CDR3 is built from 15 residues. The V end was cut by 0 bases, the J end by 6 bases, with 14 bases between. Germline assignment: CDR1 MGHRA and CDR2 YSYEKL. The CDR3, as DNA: TGCGCCAGCAGCCAAGACGGGACTTTCTATGATGGCTACACCTTC. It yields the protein CASSQDGTFYDGYTF.

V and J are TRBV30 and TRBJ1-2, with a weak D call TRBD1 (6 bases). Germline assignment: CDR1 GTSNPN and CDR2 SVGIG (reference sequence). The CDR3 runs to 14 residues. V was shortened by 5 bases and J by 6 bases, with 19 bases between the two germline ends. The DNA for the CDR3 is TGTGCCTGGGGCAGGGGAGTCACGGTGGATGGCTACACCTTC. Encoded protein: CAWGRGVTVDGYTF. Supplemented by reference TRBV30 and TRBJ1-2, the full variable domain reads SQTIHQWPATLVQPVGSPLSLECTVEGTSNPNLYWYRQAAGRGLQLLFYSVGIGQISSEVPQNLSASRPQDRQFILSSKKLLLSDSGFYLCAWGRGVTVDGYTFGSGTRLTVV.

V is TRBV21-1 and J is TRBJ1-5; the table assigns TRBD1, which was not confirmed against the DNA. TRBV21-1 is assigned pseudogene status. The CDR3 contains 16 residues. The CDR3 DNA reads TGTGCCAGCAAGGACAGGGAAAGAGAGAGCAATCAGCCCCAGCATTTT. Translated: CASKDRERESNQPQHF.

The CDR3, as DNA: TGCGCCAGCAGACAGGACCCCCTGATGAACACTGAAGCTTTCTTT. Translated, it gives CASRQDPLMNTEAFF. The chain is built from TRBV10-1 and TRBJ1-1, with D tentatively TRBD1 (5 bases). Deletions cut 6 bases from V and 0 bases from J, with 14 bases between. There are 15 residues in the CDR3. CDR1 is WNHNN and CDR2 is SYGVQD in the germline V gene (reference sequence).